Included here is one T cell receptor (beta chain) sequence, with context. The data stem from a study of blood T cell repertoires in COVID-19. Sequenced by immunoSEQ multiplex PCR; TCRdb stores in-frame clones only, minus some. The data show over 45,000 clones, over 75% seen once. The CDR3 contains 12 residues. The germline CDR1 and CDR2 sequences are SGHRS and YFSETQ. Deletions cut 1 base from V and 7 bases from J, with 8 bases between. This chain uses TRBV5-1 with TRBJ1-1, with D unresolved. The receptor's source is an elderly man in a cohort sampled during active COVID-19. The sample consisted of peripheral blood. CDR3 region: CASSLNRVEAFF. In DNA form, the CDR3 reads TGCGCCAGCAGCTTGAACAGAGTTGAAGCTTTCTTT.